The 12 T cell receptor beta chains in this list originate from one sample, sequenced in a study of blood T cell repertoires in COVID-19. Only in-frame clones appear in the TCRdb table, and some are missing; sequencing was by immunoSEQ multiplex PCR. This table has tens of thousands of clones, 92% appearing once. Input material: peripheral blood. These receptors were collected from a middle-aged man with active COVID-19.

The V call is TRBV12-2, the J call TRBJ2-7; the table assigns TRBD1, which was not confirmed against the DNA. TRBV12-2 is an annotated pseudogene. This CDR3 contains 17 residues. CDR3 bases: TGTGCAAGTCGCTTAGGGTACGACATTTCAGCCCCCTACGAGCAGTACTTC. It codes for CASRLGYDISAPYEQYF.

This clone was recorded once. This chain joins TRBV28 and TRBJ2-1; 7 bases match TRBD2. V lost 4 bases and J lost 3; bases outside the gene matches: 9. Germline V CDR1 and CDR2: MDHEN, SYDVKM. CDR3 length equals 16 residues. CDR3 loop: CASSSLMGGIYNEQFF. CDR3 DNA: TGTGCCAGCAGTTCTCTCATGGGGGGGATCTACAATGAGCAGTTCTTC.

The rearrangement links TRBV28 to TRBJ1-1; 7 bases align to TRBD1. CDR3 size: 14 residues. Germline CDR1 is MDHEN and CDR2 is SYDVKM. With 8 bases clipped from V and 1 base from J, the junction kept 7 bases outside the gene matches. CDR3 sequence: CASWLGGGNTEAFF. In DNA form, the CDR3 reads TGTGCCAGCTGGCTAGGGGGCGGGAACACTGAAGCTTTCTTT. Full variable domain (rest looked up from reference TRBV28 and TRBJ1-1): DVKVTQSSRYLVKRTGEKVFLECVQDMDHENMFWYRQDPGLGLRLIYFSYDVKMKEKGDIPEGYSVSREKKERFSLILESASTNQTSMYLCASWLGGGNTEAFFGQGTRLTVV.

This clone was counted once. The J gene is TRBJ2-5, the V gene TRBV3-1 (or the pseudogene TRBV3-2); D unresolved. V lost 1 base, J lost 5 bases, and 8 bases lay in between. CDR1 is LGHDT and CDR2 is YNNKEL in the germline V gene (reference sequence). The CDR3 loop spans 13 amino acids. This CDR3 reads CASSQGATETQYF. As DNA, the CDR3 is TGTGCCAGCAGCCAAGGGGCTACCGAGACCCAGTACTTC.

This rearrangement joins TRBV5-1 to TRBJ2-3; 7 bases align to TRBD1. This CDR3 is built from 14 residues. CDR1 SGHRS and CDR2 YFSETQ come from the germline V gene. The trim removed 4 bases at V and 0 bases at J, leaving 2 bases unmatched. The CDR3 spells CASSGTVSTDTQYF. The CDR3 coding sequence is TGCGCCAGCAGCGGGACAGTTAGCACAGATACGCAGTATTTT.

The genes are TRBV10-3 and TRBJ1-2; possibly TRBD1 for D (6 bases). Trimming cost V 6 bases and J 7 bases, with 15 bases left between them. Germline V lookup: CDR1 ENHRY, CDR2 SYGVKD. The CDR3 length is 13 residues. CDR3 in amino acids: CAIRDSYRAGYTF. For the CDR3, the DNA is TGTGCCATCAGGGATTCTTACAGGGCTGGCTACACCTTC.

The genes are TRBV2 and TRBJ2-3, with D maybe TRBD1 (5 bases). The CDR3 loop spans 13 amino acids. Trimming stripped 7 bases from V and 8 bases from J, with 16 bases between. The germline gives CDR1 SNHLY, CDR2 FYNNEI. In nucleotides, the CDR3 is TGTGCCAGCACTCAGGGCCAACAGACTACGCAGTATTTT. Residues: CASTQGQQTTQYF.

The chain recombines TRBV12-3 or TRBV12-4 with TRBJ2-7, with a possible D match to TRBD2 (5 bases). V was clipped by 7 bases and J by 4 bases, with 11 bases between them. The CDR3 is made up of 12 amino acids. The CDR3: CASKRPGYEQYF. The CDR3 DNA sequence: TGTGCCAGCAAGAGACCGGGGTACGAGCAGTACTTC.

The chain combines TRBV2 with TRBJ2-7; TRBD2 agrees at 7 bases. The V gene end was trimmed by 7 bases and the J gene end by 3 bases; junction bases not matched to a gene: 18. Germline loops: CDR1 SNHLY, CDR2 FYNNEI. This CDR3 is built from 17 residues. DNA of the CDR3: TGTGCCAGCACTGTTCCCCCGGGGAGCGGGACTGTCTACGAGCAGTACTTC. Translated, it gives CASTVPPGSGTVYEQYF.

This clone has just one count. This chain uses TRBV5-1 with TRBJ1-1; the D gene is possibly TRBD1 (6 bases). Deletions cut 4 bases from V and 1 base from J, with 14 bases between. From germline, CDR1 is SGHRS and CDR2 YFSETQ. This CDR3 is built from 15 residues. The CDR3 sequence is CASSRTGLGNTEAFF. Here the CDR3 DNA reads TGCGCCAGCAGCCGTACAGGGTTGGGGAACACTGAAGCTTTCTTT.

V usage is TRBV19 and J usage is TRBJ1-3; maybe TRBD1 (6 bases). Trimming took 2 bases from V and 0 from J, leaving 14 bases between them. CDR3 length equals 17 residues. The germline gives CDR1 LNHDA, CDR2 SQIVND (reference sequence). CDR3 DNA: TGTGCCAGTAGTATAAGGACAGCGGAAGACTCTGGAAACACCATATATTTT. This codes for CASSIRTAEDSGNTIYF. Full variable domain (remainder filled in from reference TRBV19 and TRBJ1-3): DGGITQSPKYLFRKEGQNVTLSCEQNLNHDAMYWYRQDPGQGLRLIYYSQIVNDFQKGDIAEGYSVSREKKESFPLTVTSAQKNPTAFYLCASSIRTAEDSGNTIYFGEGSWLTVV.

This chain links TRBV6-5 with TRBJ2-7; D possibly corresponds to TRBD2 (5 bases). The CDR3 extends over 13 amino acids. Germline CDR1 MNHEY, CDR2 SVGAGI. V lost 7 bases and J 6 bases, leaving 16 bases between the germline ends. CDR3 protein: CASIRTQRGEQYF. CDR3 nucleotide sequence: TGTGCCAGCATTCGGACGCAACGGGGCGAGCAGTACTTC.